This TCR beta chain was retrieved from a study of T cells in Graves' hyperthyroidism and ophthalmopathy (dated by TCRdb to about 2019). Turning to the overall study: Peripheral blood samples were taken at initial diagnosis, before any treatment was given. To identify distinguishing TCR V-J signatures, a discovery cohort of 95 to 100 patients was used, comprising 40 to 45 with Graves' ophthalmopathy and about 59 with stable Graves' hyperthyroidism. An independent validation cohort of around 19 hyperthyroidism patients and 17 patients who later progressed to ophthalmopathy tested prospective prediction of ophthalmopathy. The 95 to 100 discovery patients were randomly divided into training and test sets at a 7:3 ratio. The study also compared thyroid tissue and blood T-cell repertoires from roughly 6 Graves' hyperthyroidism patients. After sampling, hyperthyroidism patients received methimazole starting at 30 mg daily, and ophthalmopathy patients received high-dose intravenous methylprednisolone. TCR Vbeta CDR3 sequencing of some 140 peripheral blood samples (43 ophthalmopathy, 75 to 85 hyperthyroidism and some 17 progressor patients) is reported in the paper.

What the research found in general, with its limitations: Most expanded thyroid clonotypes (frequency above 0.001) were also detected in blood, a finding suggesting that blood repertoires may reflect thyroid immune responses. In validation, progression to ophthalmopathy was predicted by the model with around 71% sensitivity and about 72% specificity, a median of around 5.9 months before onset. A model built on a 13 V-J signature distinguished ophthalmopathy from stable hyperthyroidism, reaching 85% to 90% sensitivity and 81% to 83% specificity in cross-validation and 80%/75% in testing. No statistical method was used to fix the sample size in advance, and group allocation was not hidden from the investigators.

The sample holds many counts of this clonotype. Its antigen has not been determined. Within one base of it there is no much larger clone, and no base qualities were kept. Moderately to severely active disease, a Clinical Activity Score of at least 3, a NOSPECS grade of at least 4, and a duration under 3 months were present in ophthalmopathy patients. Exclusion was applied to patients with uncontrolled infections, other autoimmune diseases, pregnancy or lactation. Diagnoses relied on clinical symptoms, serum thyroxine and TRAb, thyroid ultrasound and orbital computed tomography. Ficoll-Paque density gradient centrifugation was used to isolate PBMCs from about 9.4 ml of fresh peripheral blood. Total RNA was extracted using Trizol reagent, and RNA quality was assessed on an Agilent 2100 Bioanalyzer. The TCR beta CDR3 regions were amplified from RNA transcripts. The TCR CDR3 was subjected to a first round of RT-PCR using the HTBI primer set and the Qiagen OneStep RT-PCR kit. A second multiplex PCR round built the libraries, followed by size selection and purification. The libraries were sequenced on an Illumina HiSeq2000 using paired-end 100 bp reads. The source study handled its data this way. Raw data were processed with SOAPnuke, discarding reads with adapters, uncalled bases, mean Phred below 15, or no exact constant-primer or identifier match. High-quality paired reads were merged using COPE v1.2.5, and each unique nucleotide sequence was defined as a clonotype. MiTCR v1.1 was used to align clonotypes to the IMGT TRBV, TRBD and TRBJ reference segments. The analysis included only V-J combinations with a frequency above 0.0001, which together covered more than 98% of the repertoires. The TCS score was defined as the ratio of F50 (clonal expansion) to E x V (chaos), calculated using BLOSUM62-based TCRdist between CDR3 peptides within each V-J. Welch's t-statistics and random forest reduced fewer than 550 V-J features to 13, which were used in a naive Bayes classifier (R e1071). TCRdb reprocessing: public reads trimmed at Q25 with fastp, clones called with MiXCR, in-frame beta chains kept. Each entry merges the rows of one CDR3 protein and shows their most common DNA and genes. The V and J calls here are based on TCRdb, not the publication. This sample is represented by 620,000 or so distinct CDR3 sequences; roughly 15% of them were singletons. Around 12% of the sample is taken by the ten largest.

Inclusive of the bounding cysteine and phenylalanine, the CDR3 is 14 residues long. Only CDR3 DNA is held: 42 bases, read in frame from base 1. Via the germline V gene, CDR1 is SQVTM and CDR2 ANQGSEA. V is pared back by 4 bases and J by 7 bases, with 19 bases lying between the germline termini. This clonotype originated in a woman between 45 and 65 years old with Graves' ophthalmopathy. Sample: blood. The sequence links TRBV29-1 to TRBJ1-2; perhaps TRBD1 is the D gene, with 5 bases matching. The nucleotide sequence is TGCAGCGTTGGATTCTCTAGGGAGGGGTCTGGCTACACCTTC. The translation is CSVGFSREGSGYTF. Supplemented by the reference TRBV29-1 and TRBJ1-2 proteins around the CDR3, the complete variable domain is SAVISQKPSRDICQRGTSLTIQCQVDSQVTMMFWYRQQPGQSLTLIATANQGSEATYESGFVIDKFPISRPNLTFSTLTVSNMSPEDSSIYLCSVGFSREGSGYTFGSGTRLTVV.